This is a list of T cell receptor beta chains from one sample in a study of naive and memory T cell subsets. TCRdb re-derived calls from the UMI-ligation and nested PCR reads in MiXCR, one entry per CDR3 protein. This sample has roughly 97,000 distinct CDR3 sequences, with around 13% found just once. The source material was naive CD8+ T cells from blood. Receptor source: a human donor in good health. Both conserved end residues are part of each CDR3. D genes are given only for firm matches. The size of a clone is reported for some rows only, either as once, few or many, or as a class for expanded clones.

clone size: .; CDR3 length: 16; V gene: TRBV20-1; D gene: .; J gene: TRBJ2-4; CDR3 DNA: TGCAGTGCTAGAAAAACCGCGGTCTCAGACGGACACATTCAGTACTTC; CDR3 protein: CSARKTAVSDGHIQYF
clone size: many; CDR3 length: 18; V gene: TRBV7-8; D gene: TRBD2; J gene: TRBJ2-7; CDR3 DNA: TGTGCCAGCAGCTTAGTAGTGTCGACTAGCGTGTTAGATGTTGAGCAGTACTTC; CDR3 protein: CASSLVVSTSVLDVEQYF
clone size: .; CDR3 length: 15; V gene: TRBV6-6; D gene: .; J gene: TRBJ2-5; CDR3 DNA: TGTGCCAGCAGTTACGCCCGACAGGAGCAAGAGACCCAGTACTTC; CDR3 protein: CASSYARQEQETQYF
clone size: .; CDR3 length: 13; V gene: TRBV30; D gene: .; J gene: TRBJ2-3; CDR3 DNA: TGTGCCTGGACCGGACAGGAGGGGGATACGCAGTATTTT; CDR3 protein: CAWTGQEGDTQYF
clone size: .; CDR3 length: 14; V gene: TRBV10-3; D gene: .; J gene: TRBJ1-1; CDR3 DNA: TGTGCCATCAGTGATAAAGAAGGGAACACTGAAGCTTTCTTT; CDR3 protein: CAISDKEGNTEAFF
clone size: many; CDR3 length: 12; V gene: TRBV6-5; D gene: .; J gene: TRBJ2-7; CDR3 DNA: TGTGCCAGCAGGGGAACAGGGTACGAGCAGTACTTC; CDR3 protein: CASRGTGYEQYF
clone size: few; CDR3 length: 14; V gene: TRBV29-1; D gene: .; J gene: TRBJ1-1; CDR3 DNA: TGCAGCCCCTGGGGGGGGGAATGGGGCGCTGAAGCTTTCTTT; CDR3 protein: CSPWGGEWGAEAFF
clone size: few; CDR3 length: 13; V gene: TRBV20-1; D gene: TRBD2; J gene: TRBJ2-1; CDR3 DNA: TGCAGCGCCCCCACTAGCGTAAAGAATGAGCAGTTCTTC; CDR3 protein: CSAPTSVKNEQFF
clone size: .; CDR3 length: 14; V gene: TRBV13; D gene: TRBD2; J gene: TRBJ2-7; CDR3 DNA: TGTGCCAGCAGCCCCGCAGGCGGGAGTGGTGAGCAGTACTTC; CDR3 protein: CASSPAGGSGEQYF
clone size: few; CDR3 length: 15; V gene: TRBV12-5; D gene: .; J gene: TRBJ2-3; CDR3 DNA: TGTGCTAGTGCCGTCGGACGGTCGGACACAGATACGCAGTATTTT; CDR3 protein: CASAVGRSDTDTQYF
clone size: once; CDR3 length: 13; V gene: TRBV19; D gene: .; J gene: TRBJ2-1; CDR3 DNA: TGTGCCAGTAGTATTGGTAAGGGGAATGAGCAGTTCTTC; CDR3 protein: CASSIGKGNEQFF
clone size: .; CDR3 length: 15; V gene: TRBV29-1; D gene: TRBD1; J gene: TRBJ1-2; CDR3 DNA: TGCAGCGTTGCGGACAGGGCCGCTTCTAACTATGGCTACACCTTC; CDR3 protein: CSVADRAASNYGYTF
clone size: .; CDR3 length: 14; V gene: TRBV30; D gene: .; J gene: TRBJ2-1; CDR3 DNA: TGTGCCTGGAGTGTAGTGGAGGGAATCAATGAGCAGTTCTTC; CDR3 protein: CAWSVVEGINEQFF
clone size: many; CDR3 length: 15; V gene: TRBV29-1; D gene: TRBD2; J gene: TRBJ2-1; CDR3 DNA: TGCAGCGTTTCGGCAACTAGCGGGAGTTACAATGAGCAGTTCTTC; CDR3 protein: CSVSATSGSYNEQFF
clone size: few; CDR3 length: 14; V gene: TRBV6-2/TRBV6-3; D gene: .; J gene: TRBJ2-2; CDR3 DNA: TGTGCCAGCAGTGAGCTGAGGGACACCGGGGAGCTGTTTTTT; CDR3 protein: CASSELRDTGELFF
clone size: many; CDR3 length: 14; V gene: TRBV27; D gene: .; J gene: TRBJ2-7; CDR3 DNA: TGTGCCAGCAGCCCAGGTGGCGGGGTTTACGAGCAGTACTTC; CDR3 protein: CASSPGGGVYEQYF
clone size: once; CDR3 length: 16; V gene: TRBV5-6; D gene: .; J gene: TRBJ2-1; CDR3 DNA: TGTGCCAGCAGCTTCTTTGGGGGCAGCTCCTACAATGAGCAGTTCTTC; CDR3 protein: CASSFFGGSSYNEQFF
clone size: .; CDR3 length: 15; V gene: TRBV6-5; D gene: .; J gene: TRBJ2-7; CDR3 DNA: TGTGCCAGCAGTTACTCTTCACTATATCCCTACGAGCAGTACTTC; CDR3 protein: CASSYSSLYPYEQYF
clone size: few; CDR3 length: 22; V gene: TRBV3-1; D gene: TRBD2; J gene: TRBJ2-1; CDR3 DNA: TGTGCCAGCAGCCCGCACCCGAGCGGACTAGCGGGAGGGATAACCTCCTACAATGAGCAGTTCTTC; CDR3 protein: CASSPHPSGLAGGITSYNEQFF
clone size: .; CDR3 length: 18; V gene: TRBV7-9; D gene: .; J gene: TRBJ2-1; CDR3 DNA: TGTGCCAGCAGCTCCTCACAACCCTTGAGGGGGGCCTACAATGAGCAGTTCTTC; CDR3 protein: CASSSSQPLRGAYNEQFF
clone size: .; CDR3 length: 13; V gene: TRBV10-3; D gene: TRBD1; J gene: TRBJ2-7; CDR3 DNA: TGTGCCATCACCCCGGGACAGGGTTACGAGCAGTACTTC; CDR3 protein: CAITPGQGYEQYF
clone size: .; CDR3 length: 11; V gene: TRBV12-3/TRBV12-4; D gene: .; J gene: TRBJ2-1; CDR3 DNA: TGTGCCAGCGGCCTTTACAATGAGCAGTTCTTC; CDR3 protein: CASGLYNEQFF
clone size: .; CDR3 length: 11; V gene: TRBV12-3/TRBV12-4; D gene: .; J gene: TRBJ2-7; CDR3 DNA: TGTGCCAGCAGTGATCTATACGAGCAGTACTTC; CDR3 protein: CASSDLYEQYF
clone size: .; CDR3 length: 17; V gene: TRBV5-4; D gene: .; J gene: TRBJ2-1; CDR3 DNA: TGTGCCAGCAGCCCCCGTGAGTTGTTGAGCGAAGAGGATGAGCAGTTCTTC; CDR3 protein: CASSPRELLSEEDEQFF
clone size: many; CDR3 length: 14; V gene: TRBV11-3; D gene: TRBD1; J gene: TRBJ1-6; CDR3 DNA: TGTGCCAGCAGCTTAGGGGACAGAAATTCACCCCTCCACTTT; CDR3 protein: CASSLGDRNSPLHF
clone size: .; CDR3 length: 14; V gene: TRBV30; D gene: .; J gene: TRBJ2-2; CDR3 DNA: TGTGCCTGGCCTCGGGACGGACTCACCGGGGAGCTGTTTTTT; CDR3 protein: CAWPRDGLTGELFF
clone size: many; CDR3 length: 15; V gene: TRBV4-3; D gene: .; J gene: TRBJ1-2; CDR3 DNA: TGCGCCAGCAGCCCAGAGGGACACCAAAGGCATGGCTACACCTTC; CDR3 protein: CASSPEGHQRHGYTF
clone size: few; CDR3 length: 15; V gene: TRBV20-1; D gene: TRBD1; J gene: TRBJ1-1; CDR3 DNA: TGCAGTGCCGTGAGGAACGACAGGGTGAACACTGAAGCTTTCTTT; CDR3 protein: CSAVRNDRVNTEAFF
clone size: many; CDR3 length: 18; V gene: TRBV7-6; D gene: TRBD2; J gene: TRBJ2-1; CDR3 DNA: TGTGCCAGCAGCTTAGCGCGGCTAGCGGGAGGCCCCTACAATGAGCAGTTCTTC; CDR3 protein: CASSLARLAGGPYNEQFF
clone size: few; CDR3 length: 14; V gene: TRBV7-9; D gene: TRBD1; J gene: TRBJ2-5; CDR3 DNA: TGTGCCAGCAGCTCGGGACAGGACCAAGAGACCCAGTACTTC; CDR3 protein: CASSSGQDQETQYF
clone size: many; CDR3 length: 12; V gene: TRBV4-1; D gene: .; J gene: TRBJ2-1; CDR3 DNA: TGCGCCAGCAGTCCTTCCGGGGATGAGCAGTTCTTC; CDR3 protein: CASSPSGDEQFF
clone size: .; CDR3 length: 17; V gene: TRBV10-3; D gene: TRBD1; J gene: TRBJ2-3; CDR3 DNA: TGTGCCATCAGTGAAAGGGACAGGGGCTCTTCCACAGATACGCAGTATTTT; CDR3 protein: CAISERDRGSSTDTQYF
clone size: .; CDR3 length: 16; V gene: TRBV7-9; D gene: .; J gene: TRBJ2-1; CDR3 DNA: TGTGCCAGCAGCTTACAGGTCGCCGGGACGCCCAATGAGCAGTTCTTC; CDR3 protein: CASSLQVAGTPNEQFF
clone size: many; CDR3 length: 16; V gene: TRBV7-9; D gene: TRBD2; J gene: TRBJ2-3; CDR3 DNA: TGTGCCAGCAGCTTGCTAGCGGGAGGGCCGACAGATACGCAGTATTTT; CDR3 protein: CASSLLAGGPTDTQYF
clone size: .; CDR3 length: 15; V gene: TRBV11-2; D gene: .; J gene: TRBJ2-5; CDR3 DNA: TGTGCCAGCAGCTTAGGGACTCCCGGCCGGGAGACCCAGTACTTC; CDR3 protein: CASSLGTPGRETQYF
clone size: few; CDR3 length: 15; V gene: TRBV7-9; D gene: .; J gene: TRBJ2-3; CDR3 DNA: TGTGCCAGCAGCTTAGGGGTGTCAGGGACAGATACGCAGTATTTT; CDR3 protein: CASSLGVSGTDTQYF
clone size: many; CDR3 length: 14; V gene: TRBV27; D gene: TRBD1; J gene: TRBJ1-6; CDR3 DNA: TGTGCCAGCAGTTTAGGGGACAGTAATTCACCCCTCCACTTT; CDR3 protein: CASSLGDSNSPLHF
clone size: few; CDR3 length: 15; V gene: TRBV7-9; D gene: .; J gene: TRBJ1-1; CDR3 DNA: TGTGCCAGCAGCCCCCTCCAGGGTACCGACACTGAAGCTTTCTTT; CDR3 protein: CASSPLQGTDTEAFF
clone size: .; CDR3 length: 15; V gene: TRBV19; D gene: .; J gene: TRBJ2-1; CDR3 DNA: TGTGCCAGTAGTATAGCGCAGGGCACCTACAATGAGCAGTTCTTC; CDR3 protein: CASSIAQGTYNEQFF
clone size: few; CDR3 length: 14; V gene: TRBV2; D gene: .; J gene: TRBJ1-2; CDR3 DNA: TGTGCCAGCAGAACAGATCTCAGGGACTATGGCTACACCTTC; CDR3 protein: CASRTDLRDYGYTF
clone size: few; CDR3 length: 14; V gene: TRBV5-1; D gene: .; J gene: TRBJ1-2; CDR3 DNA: TGCGCCAGCAGCTTGGCGGGGGATCTCTATGGCTACACCTTC; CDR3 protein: CASSLAGDLYGYTF
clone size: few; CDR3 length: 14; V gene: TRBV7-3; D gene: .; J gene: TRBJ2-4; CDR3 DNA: TGTGCCAGCAGCTTAACCCAGGGTTTGGACATTCAGTACTTC; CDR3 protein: CASSLTQGLDIQYF
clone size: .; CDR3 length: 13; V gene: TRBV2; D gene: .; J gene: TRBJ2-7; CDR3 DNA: TGTGCCAGCAGTGAAGTTACCGCCTACGAGCAGTACTTC; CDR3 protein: CASSEVTAYEQYF
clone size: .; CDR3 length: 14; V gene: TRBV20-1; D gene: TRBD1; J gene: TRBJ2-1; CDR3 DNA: TGCAGTGCCCGCGCCCCTGACAGGGCTTGGGAGCAGTTCTTC; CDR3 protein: CSARAPDRAWEQFF